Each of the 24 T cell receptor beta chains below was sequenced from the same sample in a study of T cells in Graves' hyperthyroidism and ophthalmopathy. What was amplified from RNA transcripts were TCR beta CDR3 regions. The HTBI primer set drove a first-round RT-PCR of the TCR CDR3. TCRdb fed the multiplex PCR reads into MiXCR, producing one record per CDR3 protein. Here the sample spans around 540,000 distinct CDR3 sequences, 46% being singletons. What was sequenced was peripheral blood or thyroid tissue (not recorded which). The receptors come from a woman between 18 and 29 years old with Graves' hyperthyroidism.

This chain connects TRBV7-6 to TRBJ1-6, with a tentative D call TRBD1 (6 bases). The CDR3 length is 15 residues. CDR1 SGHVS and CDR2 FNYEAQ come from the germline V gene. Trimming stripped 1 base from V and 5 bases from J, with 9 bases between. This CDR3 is CASSLGQGHNSPLHF. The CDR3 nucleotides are TGTGCCAGCAGCTTAGGGCAGGGGCATAATTCACCCCTCCACTTT.

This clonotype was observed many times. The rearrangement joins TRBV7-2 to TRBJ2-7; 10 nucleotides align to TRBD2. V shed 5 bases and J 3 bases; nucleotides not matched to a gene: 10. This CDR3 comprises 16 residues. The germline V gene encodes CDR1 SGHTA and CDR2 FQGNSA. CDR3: CASSQHSSGSGYEQYF. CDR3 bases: TGTGCCAGCAGCCAACACTCTAGCGGGAGTGGCTACGAGCAGTACTTC.

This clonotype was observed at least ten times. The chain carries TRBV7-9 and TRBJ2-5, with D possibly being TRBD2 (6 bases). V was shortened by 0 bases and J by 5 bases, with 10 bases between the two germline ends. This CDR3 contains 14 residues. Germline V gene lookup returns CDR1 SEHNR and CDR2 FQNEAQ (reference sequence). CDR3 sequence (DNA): TGTGCCAGCAGCTTAGCTCTAGCGTGGGAGACCCAGTACTTC. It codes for CASSLALAWETQYF.

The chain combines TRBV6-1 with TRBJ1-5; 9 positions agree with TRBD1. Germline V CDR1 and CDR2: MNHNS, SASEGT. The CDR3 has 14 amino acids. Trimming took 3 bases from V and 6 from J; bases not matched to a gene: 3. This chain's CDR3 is CASSETGGRQPQHF. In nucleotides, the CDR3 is TGTGCCAGCAGTGAGACAGGGGGGCGTCAGCCCCAGCATTTT.

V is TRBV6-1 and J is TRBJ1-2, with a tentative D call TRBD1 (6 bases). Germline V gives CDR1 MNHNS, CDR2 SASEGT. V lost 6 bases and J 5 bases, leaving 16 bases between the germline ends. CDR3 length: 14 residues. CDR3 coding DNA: TGTGCCAGCAGAGACCCCGGGACATCATATGGCTACACCTTC. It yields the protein CASRDPGTSYGYTF.

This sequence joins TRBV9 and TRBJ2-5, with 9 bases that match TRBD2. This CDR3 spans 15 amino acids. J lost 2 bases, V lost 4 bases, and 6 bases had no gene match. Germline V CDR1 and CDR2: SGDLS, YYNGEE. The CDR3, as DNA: TGTGCCAGCAGCCAACTAGCGGGCCTGCAAGAGACCCAGTACTTC. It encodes CASSQLAGLQETQYF.

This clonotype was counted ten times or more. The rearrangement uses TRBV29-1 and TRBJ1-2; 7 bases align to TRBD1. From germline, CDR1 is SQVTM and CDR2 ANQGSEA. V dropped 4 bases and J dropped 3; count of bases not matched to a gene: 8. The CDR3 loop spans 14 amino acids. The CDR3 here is CSVVLSGTDYGYTF. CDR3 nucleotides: TGCAGCGTTGTATTGTCGGGGACAGACTATGGCTACACCTTC. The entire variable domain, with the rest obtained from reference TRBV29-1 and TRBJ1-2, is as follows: SAVISQKPSRDICQRGTSLTIQCQVDSQVTMMFWYRQQPGQSLTLIATANQGSEATYESGFVIDKFPISRPNLTFSTLTVSNMSPEDSSIYLCSVVLSGTDYGYTFGSGTRLTVV.

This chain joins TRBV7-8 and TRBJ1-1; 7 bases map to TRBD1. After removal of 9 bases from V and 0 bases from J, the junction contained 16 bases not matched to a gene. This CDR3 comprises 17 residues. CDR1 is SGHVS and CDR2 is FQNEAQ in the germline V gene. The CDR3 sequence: CASSPLGQPPMNTEAFF. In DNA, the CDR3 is TGTGCCAGTAGTCCCCTGGGACAGCCACCTATGAACACTGAAGCTTTCTTT.

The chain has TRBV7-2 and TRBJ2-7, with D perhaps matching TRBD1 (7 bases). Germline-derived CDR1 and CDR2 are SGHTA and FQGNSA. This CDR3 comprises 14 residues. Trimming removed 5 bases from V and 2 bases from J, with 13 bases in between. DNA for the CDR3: TGTGCCAGCAGCCAGGGGGGTTTGACCTACGAGCAGTACTTC. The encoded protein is CASSQGGLTYEQYF.

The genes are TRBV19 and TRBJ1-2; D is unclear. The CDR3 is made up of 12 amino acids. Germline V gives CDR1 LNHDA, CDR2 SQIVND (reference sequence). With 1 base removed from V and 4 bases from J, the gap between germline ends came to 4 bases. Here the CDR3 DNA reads TGTGCCAGTAGTATAGCAGGCTATGGCTACACCTTC. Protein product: CASSIAGYGYTF.

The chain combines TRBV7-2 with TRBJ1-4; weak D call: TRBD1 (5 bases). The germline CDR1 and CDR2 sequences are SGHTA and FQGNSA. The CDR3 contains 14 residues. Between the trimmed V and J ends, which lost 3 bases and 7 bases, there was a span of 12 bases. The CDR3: CASSLAWGREKLFF. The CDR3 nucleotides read TGTGCCAGCAGCTTGGCTTGGGGCCGTGAAAAACTGTTTTTT.

The CDR3 sequence is CASSRTRGFNQPQHF. The DNA for the CDR3 is TGTGCCAGCAGCAGAACAAGGGGCTTTAATCAGCCCCAGCATTTT. This chain uses TRBV7-9 with TRBJ1-5; possibly TRBD1 for D (5 bases). The CDR3 sequence is 15 residues long. The V end was cut by 5 bases, the J end by 4 bases, with 15 bases between. CDR1 is SEHNR, CDR2 FQNEAQ, per germline (reference sequence).

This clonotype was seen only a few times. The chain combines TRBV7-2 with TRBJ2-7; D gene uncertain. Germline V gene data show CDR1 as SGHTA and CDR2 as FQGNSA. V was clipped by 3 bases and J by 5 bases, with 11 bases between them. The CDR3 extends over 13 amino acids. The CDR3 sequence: CASSFVITDEQYF. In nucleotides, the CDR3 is TGTGCCAGCAGCTTTGTTATAACAGACGAGCAGTACTTC. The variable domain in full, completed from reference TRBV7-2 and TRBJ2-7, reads GAGVSQSPSNKVTEKGKDVELRCDPISGHTALYWYRQSLGQGLEFLIYFQGNSAPDKSGLPSDRFSAERTGGSVSTLTIQRTQQEDSAVYLCASSFVITDEQYFGPGTRLTVT.

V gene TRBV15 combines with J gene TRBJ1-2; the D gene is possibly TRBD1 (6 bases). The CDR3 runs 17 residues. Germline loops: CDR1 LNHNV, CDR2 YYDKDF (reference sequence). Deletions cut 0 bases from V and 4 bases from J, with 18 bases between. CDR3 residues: CATSRDPGAPTRYGYTF. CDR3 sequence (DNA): TGTGCCACCAGCAGAGATCCAGGGGCTCCTACCCGCTATGGCTACACCTTC.

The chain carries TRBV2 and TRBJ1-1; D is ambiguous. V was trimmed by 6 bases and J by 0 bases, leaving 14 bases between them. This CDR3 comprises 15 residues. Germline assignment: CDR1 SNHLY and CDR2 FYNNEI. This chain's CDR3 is CASSYRTAMNTEAFF. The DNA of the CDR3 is TGTGCCAGCAGCTACCGGACTGCTATGAACACTGAAGCTTTCTTT.

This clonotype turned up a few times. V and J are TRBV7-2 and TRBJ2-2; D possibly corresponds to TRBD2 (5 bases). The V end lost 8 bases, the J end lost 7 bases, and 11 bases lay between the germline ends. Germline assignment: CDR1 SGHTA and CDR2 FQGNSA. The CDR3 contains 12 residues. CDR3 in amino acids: CASGDYGGELFF. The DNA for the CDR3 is TGTGCCAGCGGCGACTACGGCGGGGAGCTGTTTTTT. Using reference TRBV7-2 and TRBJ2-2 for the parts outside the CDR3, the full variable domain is GAGVSQSPSNKVTEKGKDVELRCDPISGHTALYWYRQSLGQGLEFLIYFQGNSAPDKSGLPSDRFSAERTGGSVSTLTIQRTQQEDSAVYLCASGDYGGELFFGEGSRLTVL.

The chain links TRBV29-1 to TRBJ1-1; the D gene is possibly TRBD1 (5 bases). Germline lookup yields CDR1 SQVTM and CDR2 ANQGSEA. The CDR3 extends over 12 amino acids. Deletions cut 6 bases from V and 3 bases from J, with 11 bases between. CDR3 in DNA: TGCAGCGTGGGGGGGGTTCACACTGAAGCTTTCTTT. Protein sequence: CSVGGVHTEAFF.

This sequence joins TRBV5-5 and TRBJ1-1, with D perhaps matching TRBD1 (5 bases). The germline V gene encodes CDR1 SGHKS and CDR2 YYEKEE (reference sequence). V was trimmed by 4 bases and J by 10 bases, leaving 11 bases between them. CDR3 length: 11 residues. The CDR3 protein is CASSLEGRAFF. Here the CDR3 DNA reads TGTGCCAGCAGCCTGGAGGGGCGAGCTTTCTTT.

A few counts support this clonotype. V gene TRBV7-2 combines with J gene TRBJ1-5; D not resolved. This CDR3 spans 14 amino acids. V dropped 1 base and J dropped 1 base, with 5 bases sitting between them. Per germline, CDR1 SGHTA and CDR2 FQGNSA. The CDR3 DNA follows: TGTGCCAGCAGCTTAGTTTTGAGCAATCAGCCCCAGCATTTT. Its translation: CASSLVLSNQPQHF.

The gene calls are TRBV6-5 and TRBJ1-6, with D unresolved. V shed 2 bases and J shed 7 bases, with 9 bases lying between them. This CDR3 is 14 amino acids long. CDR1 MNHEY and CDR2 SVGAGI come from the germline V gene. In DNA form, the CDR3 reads TGTGCCAGCAGTTACGTGCGGGCGAATTCACCCCTCCACTTT. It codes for CASSYVRANSPLHF.

DNA for the CDR3: TGTGCCAGCAGCGCAACAGGTCCCGGGGAGACCCAGTACTTC. It is translated as CASSATGPGETQYF. V gene TRBV11-2 combines with J gene TRBJ2-5; tentative D call: TRBD1 (5 bases). Germline CDR1 is SGHAT and CDR2 is FQNNGV. V was shortened by 5 bases and J by 5 bases, with 15 bases between the two germline ends. This CDR3 comprises 14 residues. Using reference TRBV11-2 and TRBJ2-5 for the parts outside the CDR3, the full variable domain is EAGVAQSPRYKIIEKRQSVAFWCNPISGHATLYWYQQILGQGPKLLIQFQNNGVVDDSQLPKDRFSAERLKGVDSTLKIQPAKLEDSAVYLCASSATGPGETQYFGPGTRLLVL.

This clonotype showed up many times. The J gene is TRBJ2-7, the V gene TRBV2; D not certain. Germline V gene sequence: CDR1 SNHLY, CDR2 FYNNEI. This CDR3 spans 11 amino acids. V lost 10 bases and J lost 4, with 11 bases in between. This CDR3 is CATSALYEQYF. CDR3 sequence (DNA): TGTGCCACCTCCGCCTTATACGAGCAGTACTTC.

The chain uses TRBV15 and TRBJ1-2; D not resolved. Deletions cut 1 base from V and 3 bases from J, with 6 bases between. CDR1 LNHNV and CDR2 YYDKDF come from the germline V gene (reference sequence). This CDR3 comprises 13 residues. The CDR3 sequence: CATSRGSDYGYTF. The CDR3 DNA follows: TGTGCCACCAGCAGAGGGTCAGACTATGGCTACACCTTC.

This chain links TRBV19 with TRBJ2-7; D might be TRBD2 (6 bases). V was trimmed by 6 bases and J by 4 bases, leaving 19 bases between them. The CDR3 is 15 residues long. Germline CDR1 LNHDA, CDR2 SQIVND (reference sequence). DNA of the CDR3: TGTGCCAGTAGAAGGGAGGACAACCCTGGGTACGAGCAGTACTTC. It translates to CASRREDNPGYEQYF.